Listed below are T cell receptor beta chains from one sample, sequenced in a study of cytomegalovirus exposure and HLA in healthy donors. Method: immunoSEQ multiplex PCR; TCRdb's copy keeps in-frame clones and lacks some. The repertoire includes about 150,000 clones, 65% to 85% of them detected once, and about 2.4% sits in the top ten. The specimen sequenced was PBMCs. These receptors were collected from a male donor in good health and CMV-seronegative. The CDR3 runs from the conserved cysteine through the conserved F or W. Each record gives: CDR3 protein, CDR3 DNA, V gene, D gene, clone size, J gene. The D gene is left open where the match is weak. Some rows mark clone size as missing; the rest say once, few, many or name a class of expanded clone.

CASSAGLASYEQFF TGTGCCAGCAGCGCGGGACTAGCTAGTTATGAGCAGTTCTTC TRBV9 TRBD2 . TRBJ2-1
CASSDTFNEQFF TGTGCCAGTAGTGATACTTTCAATGAGCAGTTCTTC TRBV19 . many TRBJ2-1
CASSRDRAAYEQYF TGTGCCAGCAGCCGGGACAGGGCAGCCTACGAGCAGTACTTC TRBV7-2 TRBD1 once TRBJ2-7
CASSISGKITDTQYF TGTGCCAGCAGCATTAGCGGGAAAATAACAGATACGCAGTATTTT TRBV7-8 TRBD2 . TRBJ2-3
CASSIPTLVNTEAFF TGTGCCAGTAGTATCCCGACACTCGTCAACACTGAAGCTTTCTTT TRBV19 . . TRBJ1-1
CASSEPGRGVNGYTF TGTGCCAGCAGTGAACCGGGACGGGGGGTCAATGGCTACACCTTC TRBV28 . . TRBJ1-2
CASSPYTEAFF TGTGCCAGCAGCCCCTACACTGAAGCTTTCTTT TRBV6-5 . . TRBJ1-1
CASSLHAVNTGELFF TGTGCCAGCAGCTTACACGCGGTGAACACCGGGGAGCTGTTTTTT TRBV7-2 . . TRBJ2-2
CASSLFGQGSEAFF TGTGCCAGCAGTTTATTCGGACAGGGCTCTGAAGCTTTCTTT TRBV27 TRBD1 few TRBJ1-1
CASREGIGYNSPLHF TGTGCCAGCAGGGAGGGGATCGGATATAATTCACCCCTCCACTTT TRBV6-1 . . TRBJ1-6
CASSPHGTTYEQYF TGTGCCAGCAGCCCTCACGGGACAACCTACGAGCAGTACTTC TRBV28 . . TRBJ2-7
CASSQDKGQGATNEKLFF TGTGCCAGCAGCCAAGATAAGGGGCAGGGCGCAACTAATGAAAAACTGTTTTTT TRBV4-2 . . TRBJ1-4
CASSTPQGYGYTF TGTGCCAGTAGTACCCCCCAGGGCTATGGCTACACCTTC TRBV19 . . TRBJ1-2
CASSLNSYYGYTF TGTGCCAGCAGTTTAAACAGCTACTATGGCTACACCTTC TRBV27 . . TRBJ1-2
CASSISGTGELFF TGTGCCAGTAGTATCTCAGGGACCGGGGAGCTGTTTTTT TRBV19 . . TRBJ2-2
CASSLRTAGAQETQYF TGTGCCAGCAGCTTAAGGACAGCGGGGGCACAAGAGACCCAGTACTTC TRBV7-7 TRBD2 . TRBJ2-5
CASSLVAGGIGELFF TGTGCTAGCAGCTTAGTCGCAGGGGGAATCGGGGAGCTGTTTTTT TRBV7-7 TRBD1 few TRBJ2-2
CASSQPGLAAYEQYF TGTGCCAGCAGCCAACCGGGACTAGCCGCCTACGAGCAGTACTTC TRBV4-2 TRBD2 . TRBJ2-7
CASSWGPQGLADYNEQFF TGCGCCAGCAGCTGGGGGCCCCAGGGACTAGCGGACTACAATGAGCAGTTCTTC TRBV5-1 TRBD2 . TRBJ2-1
CASSDLRTPVPNTEAFF TGTGCCAGCAGCGACCTCCGGACACCGGTTCCCAACACTGAAGCTTTCTTT TRBV5-6 . . TRBJ1-1
CASSQGLAGPNEQFF TGCGCCAGCAGCCAAGGACTAGCAGGGCCCAATGAGCAGTTCTTC TRBV4-3 TRBD2 . TRBJ2-1
CASSLDRGPFHEAFF TGTGCCAGCAGCTTGGACAGGGGGCCTTTCCATGAAGCTTTCTTT TRBV5-4 TRBD1 few TRBJ1-1
CACSGRVQETQYF TGTGCCTGTAGCGGGAGGGTCCAAGAGACCCAGTACTTC TRBV28 TRBD2 . TRBJ2-5
CAVRYGGPSYEQYF TGTGCCGTTAGGTACGGCGGGCCCTCCTACGAGCAGTACTTC TRBV28 . . TRBJ2-7
CATSRDGRGQGARNTEAFF TGTGCCACCAGCAGAGATGGGCGGGGACAGGGCGCGAGGAACACTGAAGCTTTCTTT TRBV15 TRBD1 few TRBJ1-1
CASRDRGSTEAFF TGTGCCAGCAGGGACAGGGGAAGCACTGAAGCTTTCTTT TRBV6-4 TRBD1 few TRBJ1-1
CASSPEGVAGKNEQFF TGTGCCAGCAGCCCGGAGGGGGTAGCGGGGAAGAATGAGCAGTTCTTC TRBV7-2 TRBD2 few TRBJ2-1
CASSPQFHEQYF TGCGCCAGCAGTCCGCAGTTCCACGAGCAGTACTTC TRBV4-3 . . TRBJ2-7
CASSMTATNEKLFF TGTGCCAGCAGCATGACAGCAACTAATGAAAAACTGTTTTTT TRBV5-4 . . TRBJ1-4
CASSKRQAGSETQYF TGTGCCAGCAGCAAACGACAGGCTGGGTCAGAGACCCAGTACTTC TRBV6-1 . . TRBJ2-5
CATSRDGGYTEAFF TGTGCCACCAGCCGCGACGGAGGTTACACTGAAGCTTTCTTT TRBV15 . . TRBJ1-1
CASSLPSSYEQYF TGCGCCAGCAGCTTGCCCTCCTCCTACGAGCAGTACTTC TRBV5-1 . few TRBJ2-7
CASSTRGQSYGYTF TGTGCCAGTAGTACCCGGGGACAGTCCTATGGCTACACCTTC TRBV19 TRBD1 . TRBJ1-2
CASSPRQGNNYGYTF TGCGCCAGCAGCCCTCGACAGGGCAATAACTATGGCTACACCTTC TRBV5-1 TRBD1 . TRBJ1-2
CATSRGEFGLEQYF TGTGCCACCAGCAGAGGGGAGTTCGGACTCGAGCAGTACTTC TRBV15 . . TRBJ2-7
CASSLSGSEQYF TGTGCCAGCAGTTTATCCGGGAGCGAGCAGTACTTC TRBV27 . few TRBJ2-7
CASSRGTSGKYNEQFF TGTGCCAGCAGTCGAGGGACTAGCGGGAAATACAATGAGCAGTTCTTC TRBV27 TRBD2 once TRBJ2-1
CASSDNRGNYGYTF TGTGCCAGCAGTGATAACAGGGGTAACTATGGCTACACCTTC TRBV28 TRBD1 . TRBJ1-2
CASRAGQGVYYGYTF TGTGCCAGCAGGGCGGGACAGGGAGTTTACTATGGCTACACCTTC TRBV6-5 TRBD1 . TRBJ1-2
CAGWGGETQYF TGCGCCGGGTGGGGGGGTGAGACCCAGTACTTC TRBV29-1 TRBD2 . TRBJ2-5
CASSLDGRQGGNEQYF TGTGCCAGCAGCTTAGATGGGAGACAGGGTGGAAACGAGCAGTACTTC TRBV11-2 TRBD1 . TRBJ2-7
CASSLSGTGYEQYF TGTGCCAGCAGCTTATCCGGGACAGGCTACGAGCAGTACTTC TRBV11-3 TRBD1 . TRBJ2-7
CASSQVSTNEKLFF TGCGCCAGCAGCCAAGTCTCAACTAATGAAAAACTGTTTTTT TRBV4-3 . few TRBJ1-4
CARSPGRGHDDEQFF TGTGCCAGAAGTCCCGGGCGGGGGCATGACGATGAGCAGTTCTTC TRBV5-3 . . TRBJ2-1
CASSVVGESYNEQFF TGTGCCAGCAGCGTAGTCGGGGAATCCTACAATGAGCAGTTCTTC TRBV9 . . TRBJ2-1
CASSEGQGPYEQYF TGTGCCAGCAGCGAGGGACAGGGACCCTACGAGCAGTACTTC TRBV13 TRBD1 . TRBJ2-7
CASSQGINSGTSEETQYF TGCGCCAGCAGCCAGGGGATTAATAGCGGGACCTCAGAAGAGACCCAGTACTTC TRBV5-1 TRBD2 . TRBJ2-5
CATNRGGNYGYTF TGTGCCACCAACAGGGGGGGGAACTATGGCTACACCTTC TRBV28 TRBD1 . TRBJ1-2
CASSWPGGMGTEAFF TGTGCCAGTAGTTGGCCAGGGGGAATGGGCACTGAAGCTTTCTTT TRBV19 TRBD1 few TRBJ1-1
CASSLPRTGDTEAFF TGTGCCAGCAGCTTGCCCCGGACGGGAGACACTGAAGCTTTCTTT TRBV5-4 . . TRBJ1-1
CATSRELVAAVQETQYF TGTGCCACCAGCAGAGAATTGGTAGCGGCAGTCCAAGAGACCCAGTACTTC TRBV15 . once TRBJ2-5
CASSLGGAKNIQYF TGCGCCAGCAGCTTGGGGGGCGCCAAAAACATTCAGTACTTC TRBV5-1 . . TRBJ2-4
CASSPGSGTQYF TGTGCCAGCTCTCCAGGGAGCGGGACCCAGTACTTC TRBV18 . . TRBJ2-5
CASSEMKGAGTFHEQYF TGTGCCAGCAGTGAAATGAAAGGAGCGGGGACCTTTCACGAGCAGTACTTC TRBV6-1 TRBD2 . TRBJ2-7